These T cell receptor beta chains were read from a single sample in a study of T cell responses to AZD1222 COVID-19 vaccine. Using immunoSEQ multiplex PCR, the repertoire was profiled, and TCRdb retains in-frame clones only, with some absent. Of around 200,000 clones listed, almost 90% are singletons. The input for sequencing was peripheral blood, taken on day 0 of AZD1222 vaccination. The receptor source for this set is an adult in good health. Both conserved end residues are part of each CDR3. The D gene is left open where the match is weak. Size tells how often a clone was seen (once, few, many) or the class of an expanded clone, and some rows leave it out.

d_gene | abundance | j_gene | v_gene | CDR3nt | CDR3aa
. | few | TRBJ1-5 | TRBV19 | TGTGCCAGTAGAATTGGGGGCGGTGGCAATCAGCCCCAGCATTTT | CASRIGGGGNQPQHF
. | . | TRBJ1-2 | TRBV24-1 | TGTGCCACCAGTGACCTGACCCTCGGCTACACCTTC | CATSDLTLGYTF
. | . | TRBJ1-1 | TRBV6-5 | TGTGCCAGCTACAACGGGGGGAGAGCTTTCTTT | CASYNGGRAFF
. | . | TRBJ2-2 | TRBV4-3 | TGCGCCAGCAGCCAAGACAGCTACCCGAACACCGGGGAGCTGTTTTTT | CASSQDSYPNTGELFF
. | . | TRBJ1-1 | TRBV12-3/TRBV12-4 | TGTGCCAGCACCCCTGGGGGGCTAGCTGAAGCTTTCTTT | CASTPGGLAEAFF
. | . | TRBJ1-2 | TRBV7-9 | TGTGCCAGCAGCTTAGCCCAGGGCCCGGGCTACACCTTC | CASSLAQGPGYTF
TRBD2 | . | TRBJ2-7 | TRBV14 | TGTGCCAGCAGCCAAGTATTGCGGGAGTACGAGCAGTACTTC | CASSQVLREYEQYF
. | . | TRBJ2-3 | TRBV7-3 | TGTGCCAGCAGCTTCCAACCGCCTCCGAGTACGCAGTATTTT | CASSFQPPPSTQYF
. | . | TRBJ1-5 | TRBV6-9 | TGTGCCAGCAGTTATCTGCTGGTTCCCTATCAGCCCCAGCATTTT | CASSYLLVPYQPQHF
TRBD1 | . | TRBJ1-2 | TRBV19 | TGTGCCAGTAGTATGGACAGGGGTGCTTACTATGGCTACACCTTC | CASSMDRGAYYGYTF
. | . | TRBJ2-2 | TRBV7-2 | TGTGCCAGCAGCTTAGGGCGGTCACACGGGGAGCTGTTTTTT | CASSLGRSHGELFF
. | . | TRBJ2-5 | TRBV21-1 | TGTGCCAGCAGCCTGGAGGGGGAGACCCAGTACTTC | CASSLEGETQYF
. | few | TRBJ1-1 | TRBV5-1 | TGCGCCAGCAGAATCGATACCGGGAGGAACACTGAAGCTTTCTTT | CASRIDTGRNTEAFF
TRBD1 | . | TRBJ1-6 | TRBV19 | TGTGCCAGCGGGGCCAGGGGGGAAAATTCACCCCTCCACTTT | CASGARGENSPLHF
. | . | TRBJ2-1 | TRBV27 | TGTGCCAGCATGAACCTGGGCGAGCAGTTCTTC | CASMNLGEQFF
. | . | TRBJ2-1 | TRBV5-1 | TGCGCCAGCCATGAGGGCGATGTAGATGGTGAGCAGTTCTTC | CASHEGDVDGEQFF
. | . | TRBJ2-2 | TRBV6-4 | TGTGCCAGCAGTGACTCGAGTCTAGCGTTCACCGGGGAGCTGTTTTTT | CASSDSSLAFTGELFF
. | . | TRBJ2-2 | TRBV3-1/TRBV3-2 | TGTGCCAGCAGCCAAGAGGGACCCGGGGGCGGGGAGCTGTTTTTT | CASSQEGPGGGELFF
. | once | TRBJ2-3 | TRBV13 | TGTGCCAGCAGCTTAGTGGGGGAAAGCACAGATACGCAGTATTTT | CASSLVGESTDTQYF
. | . | TRBJ1-2 | TRBV10-2 | TGCGCCAGCAGTGGAAGAAGAGAGGGGTATGGCTACACCTTC | CASSGRREGYGYTF
. | . | TRBJ1-6 | TRBV9 | TGTGCCAGCAGCGTAGTCCCAAAGGATTCACCCCTCCACTTT | CASSVVPKDSPLHF
. | . | TRBJ1-5 | TRBV19 | TGTGCCAGTAGTATAGGTGGCAGCCTAAATCAGCCCCAGCATTTT | CASSIGGSLNQPQHF
. | few | TRBJ1-1 | TRBV5-1 | TGCGCCAGCAGCTTGGGACCCATGGGGGACACTGAAGCTTTCTTT | CASSLGPMGDTEAFF
. | . | TRBJ1-4 | TRBV14 | TGTGCCAGCAGCCAAGTTGGCGGGGTCACCTATCGGCAACTGTTTTTT | CASSQVGGVTYRQLFF
. | . | TRBJ2-5 | TRBV5-1 | TGCGCCAGCAGTTATGGGTATCAAGAGACCCAGTACTTC | CASSYGYQETQYF
. | . | TRBJ2-7 | TRBV6-5 | TGTGCCAGCAGTTACTCTCGACAGGGAGGCTACGAGCAGTACTTC | CASSYSRQGGYEQYF
TRBD1 | . | TRBJ1-2 | TRBV19 | TGTGCCAGCCAGGGGGCGTGGGGCTACACCTTC | CASQGAWGYTF
TRBD1 | . | TRBJ1-1 | TRBV28 | TGTGCCAGCAGTTCCACAGGGGTAGAAGCTTTCTTT | CASSSTGVEAFF
. | . | TRBJ2-1 | TRBV30 | TGTGCCTGGAGTAGGTTAGGCTCCTACAATGAGCAGTTCTTC | CAWSRLGSYNEQFF
TRBD2 | . | TRBJ2-5 | TRBV7-9 | TGTGCCAGCAGCAATTTAGAGGGACTAGCGATTGGAGAGACCCAGTACTTC | CASSNLEGLAIGETQYF
. | . | TRBJ2-1 | TRBV7-3 | TGTGCCAGCAGCCCCCTAGGGGGAGGGGCCATTGAGCAGTTCTTC | CASSPLGGGAIEQFF
TRBD1 | once | TRBJ2-2 | TRBV5-6 | TGTGCCAGCAGCTTCCTCGCCCGGACAGGGGTGAGCGGGGAGCTGTTTTTT | CASSFLARTGVSGELFF
. | . | TRBJ1-2 | TRBV6-5 | TGTGCCAGCAGGCAGGGTAATAACTATGGCTACACCTTC | CASRQGNNYGYTF
. | . | TRBJ1-2 | TRBV10-2 | TGCGCCAGCAGTTTTCTGAGTGGCTACACCTTC | CASSFLSGYTF
TRBD2 | . | TRBJ2-2 | TRBV3-1/TRBV3-2 | TGTGCCAGCAGGGCGGGAGCGGGAGGTAACACCGGGGAGCTGTTTTTT | CASRAGAGGNTGELFF
. | . | TRBJ1-5 | TRBV30 | TGTGCCTGGAGTGTAGGAGGCAATCAGCCCCAGCATTTT | CAWSVGGNQPQHF
. | once | TRBJ1-5 | TRBV19 | TGTGCCAGTAGTATGAACAGGGATCAGCCCCAGCATTTT | CASSMNRDQPQHF
TRBD1 | . | TRBJ1-4 | TRBV5-8 | TGTGCCAGCAGAGGACAGGGGGCAACTAATGAAAAACTGTTTTTT | CASRGQGATNEKLFF
. | . | TRBJ1-2 | TRBV4-1 | TGCGCCAGCAGCCAAGATGCCCGGACGGACTATGGCTACACCTTC | CASSQDARTDYGYTF